A single sample gave rise to the 8 T cell receptor beta chains below, sequenced in a study of T-cell reconstitution after alpha-beta-depleted transplantation in children. The library targeted TCRbeta and was prepared with unique molecular identifiers. TCRdb ran MiXCR on the PCR reads and lists one entry per CDR3 protein. The sample records a few hundred thousand distinct CDR3 sequences, about an eighth being singletons. The sequenced sample was PBMCs, mostly from graft donor cells, obtained 360 days after TCRalphabeta/CD19-depleted stem cell transplant. Source of these receptors: a male patient between 5 and 17 years old who had a stem cell transplant for acute myeloid leukemia, so the T cells may come from the graft donor.

This rearrangement joins TRBV7-2 to TRBJ2-3; 8 bases are a match to TRBD2. The CDR3 spans 18 residues. Germline V lookup: CDR1 SGHTA, CDR2 FQGNSA. Unmatched junction bases numbered 11, after V lost 0 bases and J lost 3 bases. CDR3 amino acids: CASSLAWGLAGYTDTQYF. The CDR3 DNA reads TGTGCCAGCAGCTTAGCTTGGGGGTTAGCGGGATATACAGATACGCAGTATTTT.

This clonotype was seen a handful of times. The chain links TRBV4-1 to TRBJ2-3; 12 nucleotides agree with TRBD2. V trimming: 1 base; J trimming: 4 bases; junction bases outside the gene matches: 21. CDR3 length equals 22 residues. The germline gives CDR1 MGHRA, CDR2 YSYEKL. In DNA form, the CDR3 reads TGCGCCAGCAGCCAAGTGAGGGGGGGCCTTGGACTAGCGGGACCGGGCGCAGATACGCAGTATTTT. Protein product: CASSQVRGGLGLAGPGADTQYF.

The chain links TRBV6-2 or TRBV6-3 to TRBJ2-7; D uncertain. Germline CDR1 is MNHEY and CDR2 is SVGEGT. Trimming removed 1 base at V and 7 bases at J, with 11 bases between. The length of the CDR3 is 13 residues. The CDR3, as DNA: TGTGCCAGCAGTTACTACGCAGCAGGAGAGCAGTACTTC. This sequence encodes CASSYYAAGEQYF.

J is TRBJ2-3 and V is TRBV7-2; unclear D gene. The germline V and J ends were trimmed by 2 bases and 3 bases, with 18 bases remaining between them. Germline CDR1 reads SGHTA; CDR2 reads FQGNSA. The length of the CDR3 is 17 residues. This CDR3 reads CASSLRCDSKRTDTQYF. CDR3 DNA: TGTGCCAGCAGCTTAAGATGCGACTCTAAAAGAACAGATACGCAGTATTTT. Combining the CDR3 with reference TRBV7-2 and TRBJ2-3 gives the whole variable domain GAGVSQSPSNKVTEKGKDVELRCDPISGHTALYWYRQSLGQGLEFLIYFQGNSAPDKSGLPSDRFSAERTGGSVSTLTIQRTQQEDSAVYLCASSLRCDSKRTDTQYFGPGTRLTVL.

This rearrangement joins TRBV4-3 to TRBJ2-2; 8 bases align to TRBD2. This CDR3 has 15 amino acids. Trimming at V came to 4 bases and at J to 5 bases, leaving 6 bases not matched to a gene. The germline V gene has CDR1 LGHNA and CDR2 YSLEER. CDR3 amino acids: CASSPQRERTGELFF. The CDR3 DNA reads TGCGCCAGCAGCCCCCAGCGGGAGCGGACCGGGGAGCTGTTTTTT.

This clonotype was counted only a few times. This chain links TRBV7-2 with TRBJ2-3; D gene unclear. Trimming left V 3 bases short and J 1 base short, with 5 bases between. This CDR3 is built from 13 residues. Germline V gene lookup returns CDR1 SGHTA and CDR2 FQGNSA. The CDR3 nucleotides read TGTGCCAGCAGCTTCCAGCGCACAGATACGCAGTATTTT. Amino acids: CASSFQRTDTQYF.

V usage is TRBV5-1 and J usage is TRBJ2-7; no reliable D call. V lost 1 base and J 6 bases, leaving 14 bases between the germline ends. Germline lookup yields CDR1 SGHRS and CDR2 YFSETQ. This CDR3 spans 14 amino acids. CDR3 bases: TGCGCCAGCAGCTTGAACCCTAGATATAGCGAGCAGTACTTC. The encoded protein is CASSLNPRYSEQYF.

V gene TRBV11-2 combines with J gene TRBJ2-2; 8 nucleotides match TRBD2. There are 18 residues in the CDR3. Germline V gene data show CDR1 as SGHAT and CDR2 as FQNNGV. Trimming took 4 bases from V and 0 from J; bases not matched to a gene: 10. CDR3 protein: CASSSKFSGSANTGELFF. CDR3 DNA: TGTGCCAGCAGCTCCAAATTCAGCGGGAGCGCGAACACCGGGGAGCTGTTTTTT.